One sample yielded the 26 T cell receptor beta chains listed below, sequenced in a study of control samples from healthy donors and cancer patients. Some clones are missing from TCRdb's copy, which holds only in-frame ones; the method was immunoSEQ multiplex PCR. The top ten clones hold around 2% of a sample with 100,000 to 150,000 clones, over 75% of them seen once. Material: blood. The receptors were gathered from a man aged 18 to 29 in good health.

The V gene is TRBV11-3, the J gene TRBJ1-6, with 9 bases lining up with TRBD1. The germline CDR1 and CDR2 sequences are SGHNT and YENEEA. With V trimmed by 5 bases and J by 5 bases, 13 bases remained unmatched. The CDR3 totals 18 residues. This CDR3 is CASSIAGTGILDNSPLHF. As DNA, the CDR3 is TGTGCCAGCAGCATAGCCGGGACAGGGATATTGGATAATTCACCCCTCCACTTT.

The chain is built from TRBV19 and TRBJ1-3, with no clear D. The V end lost 4 bases, the J end lost 4 bases, and 11 bases lay between the germline ends. CDR3 length: 14 residues. The germline gives CDR1 LNHDA, CDR2 SQIVND (reference sequence). CDR3 sequence (DNA): TGTGCCAGTAGTAAGGGTAACGTCGGAAACACCATATATTTT. Its translation is CASSKGNVGNTIYF.

The chain uses TRBV27 and TRBJ2-4; a weak D match, TRBD2 (6 bases). V gave up 5 bases and J gave up 2 bases, with 13 bases separating them. CDR1 is MNHEY, CDR2 SMNVEV, per germline (reference sequence). The CDR3 spans 15 residues. In DNA, the CDR3 is TGTGCCAGCAGTCGGTGGAGGGAAACCAAAAACATTCAGTACTTC. This encodes CASSRWRETKNIQYF.

The chain has TRBV12-3 or TRBV12-4 and TRBJ1-1, with D unclear. The CDR3 contains 13 residues. V was cut by 5 bases and J by 8 bases, with 15 bases left in between. CDR3 region: CASSPAYGREAFF. The CDR3 DNA reads TGTGCCAGCAGTCCCGCCTACGGCCGCGAAGCTTTCTTT.

There are a few counts of this clone. This chain uses TRBV6-2 or TRBV6-3 with TRBJ2-7, with D uncertain. V was pared by 5 bases and J by 2 bases, with 10 bases between. The CDR3 runs 13 residues. CDR1 is MNHEY, CDR2 SVGEGT, per germline. Here the CDR3 reads CASSLHVPYEQYF. CDR3 DNA sequence: TGTGCCAGCAGTCTACATGTACCCTACGAGCAGTACTTC.

The CDR3 protein is CASSSLTTNSGANVLTF. The CDR3 bases are TGTGCCAGCAGCTCTCTGACTACAAACTCTGGGGCCAACGTCCTGACTTTC. The chain carries TRBV5-6 and TRBJ2-6; D is possibly TRBD2 (5 bases). Germline V lookup: CDR1 SGHDT, CDR2 YYEEEE. Trimming pared 3 bases from V and 0 bases from J, leaving 13 bases between. The CDR3 has 17 amino acids.

The gene calls are TRBV11-3 and TRBJ2-5; 9 bases fit TRBD1. The CDR3 spans 16 residues. Germline values: CDR1 SGHNT, CDR2 YENEEA. V gave up 3 bases and J gave up 0 bases; unmatched junction bases: 5. For the CDR3, the DNA is TGTGCCAGCAGCTTTTCCGGGACAGGGTACCAAGAGACCCAGTACTTC. It codes for CASSFSGTGYQETQYF.

The V gene is TRBV15, the J gene TRBJ1-4, with 8 bases fitting TRBD1. The germline V gene encodes CDR1 LNHNV and CDR2 YYDKDF (reference sequence). V dropped 2 bases and J dropped 7; count of bases not matched to a gene: 6. The length of the CDR3 is 15 residues. The CDR3 reads CATSRSGQEREKLFF. DNA of the CDR3: TGTGCCACCAGCAGATCGGGACAGGAGCGTGAAAAACTGTTTTTT.

V usage is TRBV30 and J usage is TRBJ2-7; unclear D gene. Trimming took 0 bases from V and 4 from J, leaving 7 bases between them. This CDR3 spans 12 amino acids. CDR1 and CDR2 from the germline V gene are GTSNPN and SVGIG (reference sequence). The CDR3 nucleotides read TGTGCCTGGAGTGTAATGGCTTACGAGCAGTACTTC. This translates into CAWSVMAYEQYF.

This clone is a singleton in its sample. The CDR3 region has the DNA TGCGCCAGCTCACGAGATGGGGGGCCGAGCTATGGCTACACCTTC. Translated: CASSRDGGPSYGYTF. V is TRBV5-1 and J is TRBJ1-2, with TRBD1 as a possible D gene (6 bases). This CDR3 has 15 residues. The germline V gene has CDR1 SGHRS and CDR2 YFSETQ. Trimming pared 7 bases from V and 4 bases from J, leaving 20 bases between.

This clone has just a few counts. CDR3 sequence: CASRVGGGNTIYF. CDR3 sequence (DNA): TGTGCCAGCAGAGTAGGCGGCGGAAACACCATATATTTT. This chain uses TRBV5-4 with TRBJ1-3, with unresolved D. This CDR3 spans 13 amino acids. V lost 5 bases, J lost 4 bases, and 10 bases lay in between. Per germline, CDR1 SGHNT and CDR2 YYREEE (reference sequence).

The chain is built from TRBV5-1 and TRBJ2-3, with TRBD1 as a possible D gene (7 bases). The CDR3 consists of 15 residues. Germline loops: CDR1 SGHRS, CDR2 YFSETQ. V was trimmed by 0 bases and J by 2 bases, leaving 10 bases between them. CDR3 protein: CASSLGRGATDTQYF. The CDR3 DNA reads as TGCGCCAGCAGCTTGGGCAGGGGGGCCACAGATACGCAGTATTTT.

This chain connects TRBV3-1 (or the pseudogene TRBV3-2) to TRBJ2-7, with 9 bases matching TRBD1. CDR1 and CDR2 (germline): LGHDT, YNNKEL (reference sequence). The CDR3 loop spans 17 amino acids. V gave up 0 bases and J gave up 6 bases; unmatched junction bases: 12. The CDR3, as DNA: TGTGCCAGCAGCCAAGATTTCCTTGGACAGGGGTTCGCCGAGCAGTACTTC. Translated, it gives CASSQDFLGQGFAEQYF.

V usage is TRBV30 and J usage is TRBJ2-5; tentatively, D is TRBD2 (6 bases). V was shortened by 5 bases and J by 7 bases, with 11 bases between the two germline ends. Germline assignment: CDR1 GTSNPN and CDR2 SVGIG (reference sequence). The CDR3 consists of 11 residues. As DNA, the CDR3 is TGTGCCTGGGGCAGGGAGGCGACCCAGTACTTC. Translating it yields CAWGREATQYF.

The J gene is TRBJ1-6, the V gene TRBV9, with 7 positions matching TRBD1. CDR3 length: 14 amino acids. The V gene's germline CDR1 is SGDLS and CDR2 YYNGEE. Losses at the gene ends were 3 bases for V and 7 bases for J; bases not matched to a gene: 4. The CDR3 here is CASSEQGSNSPLHF. The CDR3 region has the DNA TGTGCCAGCAGCGAACAGGGGAGCAATTCACCCCTCCACTTT.

V gene TRBV19 combines with J gene TRBJ2-3, with D perhaps given as TRBD1 or TRBD2 (5 bases each). Germline V CDR1 and CDR2: LNHDA, SQIVND (reference sequence). The ends were cut back, 3 bases at V and 2 bases at J, with 9 bases in the middle. The CDR3 is 14 residues long. The DNA for the CDR3 is TGTGCCAGTAGTATTGAGGGGTTCACAGATACGCAGTATTTT. As protein: CASSIEGFTDTQYF. The full variable domain, in which reference TRBV19 and TRBJ2-3 provide the parts outside the CDR3, is DGGITQSPKYLFRKEGQNVTLSCEQNLNHDAMYWYRQDPGQGLRLIYYSQIVNDFQKGDIAEGYSVSREKKESFPLTVTSAQKNPTAFYLCASSIEGFTDTQYFGPGTRLTVL.

This rearrangement joins TRBV28 to TRBJ2-7; maybe TRBD2 (6 bases). V lost 7 bases to trimming and J lost 3 bases, with 13 bases between them. Germline V gene lookup returns CDR1 MDHEN and CDR2 SYDVKM. CDR3 length: 13 residues. This CDR3 is CASICGTCYEQYF. In DNA form, the CDR3 reads TGTGCCAGCATCTGTGGGACTTGCTACGAGCAGTACTTC.

The rearrangement links TRBV2 to TRBJ2-3; the match to TRBD2 covers 9 bases. CDR1 is SNHLY, CDR2 FYNNEI, per germline. The CDR3 is made up of 15 amino acids. V lost 6 bases to trimming and J lost 7 bases; unmatched junction nucleotides: 11. The CDR3 protein is CASSSLAGAGNTQYF. CDR3 DNA sequence: TGTGCCAGCAGCTCCTTAGCGGGAGCGGGCAATACGCAGTATTTT.

A few counts support this clone. V usage is TRBV27 and J usage is TRBJ1-1; no clear D. V was shortened by 4 bases and J by 0 bases, with 12 bases between the two germline ends. The CDR3 loop spans 15 amino acids. CDR1 is MNHEY and CDR2 is SMNVEV in the germline V gene (reference sequence). The CDR3 sequence: CASSYTAYMNTEAFF. CDR3 nucleotides: TGTGCCAGCAGTTACACAGCTTACATGAACACTGAAGCTTTCTTT.

J is TRBJ1-3 and V is TRBV5-1; D not certain. Germline CDR1 and CDR2: SGHRS and YFSETQ. The CDR3 length is 15 residues. V lost 1 base to trimming and J lost 0 bases, with 8 bases between them. In DNA, the CDR3 is TGCGCCAGCAGCTTGATGGGTGACTCTGGAAACACCATATATTTT. As protein: CASSLMGDSGNTIYF.

The genes are TRBV28 and TRBJ2-7; D call uncertain. CDR1 is MDHEN, CDR2 SYDVKM, per germline. This CDR3 is built from 19 residues. Deletions cut 0 bases from V and 2 bases from J, with 23 bases between. The DNA for the CDR3 is TGTGCCAGCAGTTTATGCGAAAAAGGACGCCGCTGCTTCACCTACGAGCAGTACTTC. It is translated as CASSLCEKGRRCFTYEQYF.

The table lists this clone with a count of one. V is TRBV5-6 and J is TRBJ2-1; D is possibly TRBD2 (6 bases). Per germline, CDR1 SGHDT and CDR2 YYEEEE. V was shortened by 4 bases and J by 12 bases, with 14 bases between the two germline ends. The CDR3 totals 12 residues. The CDR3 bases are TGTGCCAGCAGCCCCACGGGGGACGCGCAGTTCTTC. This encodes CASSPTGDAQFF.

The CDR3 region has the DNA TGTGCCAGCACTAGCGGGGGCCAAACTGGGCGCGAGCAGTACTTC. As protein: CASTSGGQTGREQYF. The chain has TRBV28 and TRBJ2-7; 10 bases map to TRBD2. Losses at the gene ends were 7 bases for V and 6 bases for J; bases not matched to a gene: 12. Germline V gene data show CDR1 as MDHEN and CDR2 as SYDVKM. The CDR3 runs to 15 residues.

This chain uses TRBV2 with TRBJ1-1; D is possibly TRBD1 (6 bases). CDR1 and CDR2 from the germline V gene are SNHLY and FYNNEI. With 3 bases removed from V and 1 base from J, the gap between germline ends came to 6 bases. The length of the CDR3 is 13 residues. The CDR3 region is CASSDRGNTEAFF. The CDR3 region has the DNA TGTGCCAGCAGTGACAGGGGGAACACTGAAGCTTTCTTT.

This chain links TRBV19 with TRBJ1-5; weak D call: TRBD1 (6 bases). This CDR3 spans 15 amino acids. Trimming removed 6 bases from V and 1 base from J, with 13 bases in between. CDR1 LNHDA and CDR2 SQIVND come from the germline V gene (reference sequence). CDR3 in amino acids: CASRVTTGSNQPQHF. CDR3 nucleotides: TGTGCCAGTAGGGTCACAACAGGGAGCAATCAGCCCCAGCATTTT. The variable domain in full, completed from reference TRBV19 and TRBJ1-5, reads DGGITQSPKYLFRKEGQNVTLSCEQNLNHDAMYWYRQDPGQGLRLIYYSQIVNDFQKGDIAEGYSVSREKKESFPLTVTSAQKNPTAFYLCASRVTTGSNQPQHFGDGTRLSIL.

The CDR3 protein is CASSLLVGDEQPQHF. In DNA form, the CDR3 reads TGTGCCAGCAGCTTATTAGTTGGGGACGAACAGCCCCAGCATTTT. This chain joins TRBV7-2 and TRBJ1-5, with D perhaps matching TRBD1 (5 bases). Trimming left V 2 bases short and J 7 bases short, with 15 bases between. The CDR3 is made up of 15 amino acids. Germline V gene data show CDR1 as SGHTA and CDR2 as FQGNSA.